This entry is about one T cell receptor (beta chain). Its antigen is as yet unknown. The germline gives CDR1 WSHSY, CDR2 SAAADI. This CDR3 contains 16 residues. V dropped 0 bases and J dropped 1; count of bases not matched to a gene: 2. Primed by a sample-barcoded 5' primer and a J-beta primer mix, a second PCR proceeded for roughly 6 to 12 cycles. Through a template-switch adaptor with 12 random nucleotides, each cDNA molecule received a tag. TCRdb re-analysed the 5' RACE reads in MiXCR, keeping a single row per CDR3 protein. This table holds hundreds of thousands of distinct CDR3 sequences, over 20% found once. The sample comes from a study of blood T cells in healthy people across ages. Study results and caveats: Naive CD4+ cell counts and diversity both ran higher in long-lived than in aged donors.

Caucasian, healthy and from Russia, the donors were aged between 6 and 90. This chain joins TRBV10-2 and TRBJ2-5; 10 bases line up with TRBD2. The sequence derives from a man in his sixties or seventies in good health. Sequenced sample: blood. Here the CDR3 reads CASSESRTSGQETQYF. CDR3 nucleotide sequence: TGCGCCAGCAGTGAGTCGAGGACTAGCGGCCAAGAGACCCAGTACTTC.